The 30 T cell receptor beta chains in this list originate from one sample, sequenced in a study of cytomegalovirus exposure and HLA in healthy donors. PCR used 60 Vbeta primers and 13 Jbeta primers. Using immunoSEQ multiplex PCR, the repertoire was profiled, and TCRdb retains in-frame clones only, with some absent. The sample lists about 95,000 clones, around 81% occurring once. The sample taken for sequencing was PBMCs. These receptors were obtained from an older woman in good health and CMV-seropositive.

This rearrangement joins TRBV7-6 to TRBJ2-3, with D tentatively TRBD2 (5 bases). Germline V gives CDR1 SGHVS, CDR2 FNYEAQ. This CDR3 region has 16 residues. V lost 5 bases and J lost 0, with 15 bases in between. This CDR3 is CASSPEGSFSTDTQYF. CDR3 DNA: TGTGCCAGCAGCCCAGAGGGTAGCTTCAGCACAGATACGCAGTATTTT.

The chain is built from TRBV4-2 and TRBJ1-5, with 7 bases identical to TRBD1. The V gene's germline CDR1 is LGHNA and CDR2 YNFKEQ. CDR3 length: 16 amino acids. V was pared by 3 bases and J by 1 base, with 6 bases of the junction left unmatched. CDR3 residues: CASSQGDRVSNQPQHF. The CDR3 DNA is TGTGCCAGCAGCCAGGGCGACAGGGTGAGCAATCAGCCCCAGCATTTT.

The DNA of the CDR3 is TGTGCCAGCAGTCGTACAGAGAACTATGGCTACACCTTC. Translating it yields CASSRTENYGYTF. The chain employs TRBV7-9 and TRBJ1-2; D is undetermined. The V end lost 6 bases, the J end lost 2 bases, and 10 bases lay between the germline ends. This CDR3 spans 13 amino acids. Germline lookup yields CDR1 SEHNR and CDR2 FQNEAQ (reference sequence).

This rearrangement joins TRBV7-2 to TRBJ1-3; no firm D call. This CDR3 region has 14 residues. The V gene's germline CDR1 is SGHTA and CDR2 FQGNSA. The V end was cut by 3 bases, the J end by 1 base, with 7 bases between. This chain's CDR3 is CASSFAESGNTIYF. The CDR3 DNA sequence: TGTGCCAGCAGCTTTGCGGAATCTGGAAACACCATATATTTT. Combining the CDR3 with reference TRBV7-2 and TRBJ1-3 gives the whole variable domain GAGVSQSPSNKVTEKGKDVELRCDPISGHTALYWYRQSLGQGLEFLIYFQGNSAPDKSGLPSDRFSAERTGGSVSTLTIQRTQQEDSAVYLCASSFAESGNTIYFGEGSWLTVV.

This chain connects TRBV5-1 to TRBJ2-2, with D hard to call. Germline V gene sequence: CDR1 SGHRS, CDR2 YFSETQ. This CDR3 is built from 15 residues. With 0 bases removed from V and 7 bases from J, the gap between germline ends came to 13 bases. The CDR3 loop reads CASSLEGVGIGELFF. Here the CDR3 DNA reads TGCGCCAGCAGCTTGGAAGGAGTCGGCATCGGGGAGCTGTTTTTT.

The J gene is TRBJ1-5, the V gene TRBV6-1; D unclear. Trimming took 7 bases from V and 6 from J, leaving 16 bases between them. Germline V gives CDR1 MNHNS, CDR2 SASEGT. The CDR3 contains 14 residues. Here the CDR3 reads CASILLISGQPQHF. Here the CDR3 DNA reads TGTGCCAGCATTTTGTTGATTAGCGGTCAGCCCCAGCATTTT.

V usage is TRBV5-6 and J usage is TRBJ2-1, with 8 bases fitting TRBD2. Germline V lookup: CDR1 SGHDT, CDR2 YYEEEE. Trimming at V came to 2 bases and at J to 1 base, leaving 5 bases not matched to a gene. The CDR3 is made up of 16 amino acids. As DNA, the CDR3 is TGTGCCAGCAGCTTAAGGACTAGCTTATCCTACAATGAGCAGTTCTTC. Its protein is CASSLRTSLSYNEQFF.

The V and J genes are TRBV7-2 and TRBJ2-1; 7 nucleotides match TRBD2. The CDR3 spans 15 residues. V shed 1 base, J shed 6 bases, and the junction held 6 bases outside the gene matches. Germline values: CDR1 SGHTA, CDR2 FQGNSA. The CDR3 region has the DNA TGTGCCAGCAGCTTAGAGGGGACTACTGGCAATGAGCAGTTCTTC. Translated, it gives CASSLEGTTGNEQFF.

The rearrangement uses TRBV7-9 and TRBJ1-3, with D uncertain. The CDR3 has 14 amino acids. Germline CDR1 SEHNR, CDR2 FQNEAQ (reference sequence). V was cut by 2 bases and J by 1 base, with 6 bases left in between. CDR3 region: CASSLLGSGNTIYF. CDR3 in DNA: TGTGCCAGCAGCTTACTAGGATCTGGAAACACCATATATTTT. Variable domain in full (rest from reference TRBV7-9 and TRBJ1-3): DTGVSQNPRHKITKRGQNVTFRCDPISEHNRLYWYRQTLGQGPEFLTYFQNEAQLEKSRLLSDRFSAERPKGSFSTLEIQRTEQGDSAMYLCASSLLGSGNTIYFGEGSWLTVV.

This clone was counted only a few times. V and J are TRBV28 and TRBJ2-1; tentative D call: TRBD2 (6 bases). The CDR3 covers 15 residues. Germline V lookup: CDR1 MDHEN, CDR2 SYDVKM. V was clipped by 6 bases and J by 6 bases, with 18 bases between them. The CDR3 nucleotides read TGTGCCAGCAGGTTACGGGAGAGTCATCTCAATGAGCAGTTCTTC. It specifies CASRLRESHLNEQFF.

The chain is built from TRBV6-1 and TRBJ2-7, with D possibly matching TRBD1 (6 bases). CDR1 and CDR2 from the germline V gene are MNHNS and SASEGT. CDR3 length: 14 residues. V lost 5 bases and J lost 1, with 12 bases in between. The CDR3 loop is CASSTGTLSYEQYF. The CDR3 DNA reads TGTGCCAGCAGTACCGGGACACTTTCCTACGAGCAGTACTTC.

V usage is TRBV19 and J usage is TRBJ2-1; 10 nucleotides agree with TRBD1. CDR1 and CDR2 from the germline V gene are LNHDA and SQIVND (reference sequence). CDR3 length: 15 amino acids. J was trimmed by 8 bases and V by 5 bases; bases with no gene match: 9. This chain's CDR3 is CASSFRDRGMDEQFF. DNA of the CDR3: TGTGCCAGTAGTTTCCGGGACAGGGGAATGGATGAGCAGTTCTTC.

CDR3 in amino acids: CAISARGGTPTNTGELFF. As DNA, the CDR3 is TGTGCCATCAGTGCACGCGGGGGGACACCAACGAACACCGGGGAGCTGTTTTTT. V usage is TRBV10-3 and J usage is TRBJ2-2; TRBD2 matches at 8 bases. Per germline, CDR1 ENHRY and CDR2 SYGVKD. With 4 bases clipped from V and 0 bases from J, the junction kept 10 bases outside the gene matches. CDR3 length: 18 amino acids.

The V and J genes are TRBV27 and TRBJ1-5; 8 nucleotides line up with TRBD1. The CDR3 consists of 15 residues. The V gene's germline CDR1 is MNHEY and CDR2 SMNVEV (reference sequence). V was pared by 5 bases and J by 5 bases, with 8 bases of the junction left unmatched. As DNA, the CDR3 is TGTGCCAGCAGTCTCCTCGGGGACAGGTATCAGCCCCAGCATTTT. Translating gives CASSLLGDRYQPQHF.

The chain combines TRBV2 with TRBJ1-5, with D hard to call. The CDR3 length is 16 residues. Trimming left V 1 base short and J 6 bases short, with 16 bases between. CDR1 and CDR2 from the germline V gene are SNHLY and FYNNEI. CDR3 amino acids: CASSEGGSSFTQPQHF. The CDR3 DNA is TGTGCCAGCAGTGAAGGCGGCAGCTCGTTCACTCAGCCCCAGCATTTT.

V usage is TRBV7-6 and J usage is TRBJ1-3; D is unclear. The CDR3 is 15 amino acids. From germline, CDR1 is SGHVS and CDR2 FNYEAQ. Trimming took off 4 bases at V and 0 bases at J, with 10 bases between the two ends. This CDR3 reads CASSSSGDSGNTIYF. The CDR3 bases are TGTGCCAGCAGCTCCTCCGGGGACTCTGGAAACACCATATATTTT.

The chain couples TRBV30 to TRBJ1-3; no firm D call. The ends were cut back, 2 bases at V and 6 bases at J, with 20 bases in the middle. Germline V gene sequence: CDR1 GTSNPN, CDR2 SVGIG (reference sequence). The CDR3 is 16 amino acids. The CDR3 DNA sequence: TGTGCCTGGAGTCCCCTCGCTTACGGGTTACTAAACACCATATATTTT. This encodes CAWSPLAYGLLNTIYF.

This clone has only a few counts. The chain recombines TRBV19 with TRBJ2-7; 8 bases align to TRBD2. CDR3 length: 18 amino acids. Per germline, CDR1 LNHDA and CDR2 SQIVND (reference sequence). Trimming took 3 bases from V and 5 from J; bases not matched to a gene: 18. The CDR3 is CASSIGAGRAGVLNEQYF. The CDR3 DNA is TGTGCCAGTAGTATTGGGGCCGGGAGAGCGGGAGTTCTAAACGAGCAGTACTTC.

This clone appeared a few times. V usage is TRBV4-1 and J usage is TRBJ2-1; 9 nucleotides line up with TRBD1. Germline V gives CDR1 MGHRA, CDR2 YSYEKL. The CDR3 contains 15 residues. After removal of 5 bases from V and 3 bases from J, the junction contained 5 bases not matched to a gene. CDR3 sequence: CASSNGQGLYNEQFF. In DNA, the CDR3 is TGCGCCAGCAGCAACGGACAGGGGCTCTACAATGAGCAGTTCTTC.

The chain employs TRBV4-3 and TRBJ1-1; D may be TRBD1 (6 bases). This CDR3 comprises 14 residues. Trimming stripped 3 bases from V and 2 bases from J, with 10 bases between. Germline CDR1 LGHNA, CDR2 YSLEER. The CDR3 DNA sequence: TGCGCCAGCAGCCACCAACAGGGAAACACTGAAGCTTTCTTT. Translated: CASSHQQGNTEAFF.

In its sample, this clone was seen once. The V call is TRBV19, the J call TRBJ2-7; 9 bases are a match to TRBD1. CDR1 and CDR2 from the germline V gene are LNHDA and SQIVND (reference sequence). The CDR3 has 14 residues. V was pared by 5 bases and J by 2 bases, with 4 bases of the junction left unmatched. The CDR3 coding sequence is TGTGCCAGTAGTTTCGGACAGGGGCCCTACGAGCAGTACTTC. Protein sequence: CASSFGQGPYEQYF.

This chain's CDR3 is CASSQERQGSRGYTF. DNA of the CDR3: TGTGCCAGCAGCCAAGAGAGACAGGGGTCGAGAGGCTACACCTTC. The V and J genes are TRBV4-2 and TRBJ1-2; 8 bases agree with TRBD1. Germline-derived CDR1 and CDR2 are LGHNA and YNFKEQ. V dropped 0 bases and J dropped 8; count of bases not matched to a gene: 8. The CDR3 has 15 amino acids.

This rearrangement joins TRBV7-3 to TRBJ2-5; TRBD2 might be the D (5 bases). CDR3 length: 13 residues. Trimming cost V 5 bases and J 2 bases, with 9 bases left between them. Germline V gene sequence: CDR1 SGHTA, CDR2 FQGTGA. The CDR3 nucleotides read TGTGCCAGCAGCCCGGACTCACAAGAGACCCAGTACTTC. This gives the protein CASSPDSQETQYF.

The chain employs TRBV30 and TRBJ1-1; possibly TRBD1 for D (6 bases). CDR3 length equals 12 residues. Germline-derived CDR1 and CDR2 are GTSNPN and SVGIG (reference sequence). With 8 bases removed from V and 5 bases from J, the gap between germline ends came to 15 bases. CDR3 protein: CAGQWGPTEAFF. The CDR3 nucleotides are TGTGCCGGTCAATGGGGGCCAACTGAAGCTTTCTTT. The whole variable domain, filled in from reference TRBV30 and TRBJ1-1, reads SQTIHQWPATLVQPVGSPLSLECTVEGTSNPNLYWYRQAAGRGLQLLFYSVGIGQISSEVPQNLSASRPQDRQFILSSKKLLLSDSGFYLCAGQWGPTEAFFGQGTRLTVV.

The rearrangement uses TRBV7-2 and TRBJ1-2; 8 nucleotides align to TRBD1. This CDR3 has 14 residues. V gave up 5 bases and J gave up 8 bases; unmatched junction bases: 10. Germline CDR1 reads SGHTA; CDR2 reads FQGNSA. The CDR3: CASSPKTGDGGYTF. The CDR3 DNA reads as TGTGCCAGCAGCCCTAAGACAGGGGATGGGGGCTACACCTTC.

The count of this clone is one. V is TRBV6-5 and J is TRBJ2-7, with D hard to call. The V and J ends lost 4 bases and 0 bases respectively, with 10 bases between them. This CDR3 region has 14 residues. CDR1 and CDR2 from the germline V gene are MNHEY and SVGAGI. CDR3 region: CASSSRATSYEQYF. DNA for the CDR3: TGTGCCAGCAGTTCCCGCGCTACCTCCTACGAGCAGTACTTC.

The chain links TRBV7-9 to TRBJ2-6, with 11 bases that match TRBD1. Germline CDR1 and CDR2: SEHNR and FQNEAQ (reference sequence). V was clipped by 6 bases and J by 5 bases; unmatched bases: 15. This CDR3 region has 19 residues. In DNA, the CDR3 is TGTGCCAGCAGTACAGAATGGGACAGGGGGAATAGTAGGGCCAACGTCCTGACTTTC. Translating it yields CASSTEWDRGNSRANVLTF.

This clone has only one observation. The gene calls are TRBV7-2 and TRBJ1-3, with TRBD1 matching over 8 bases. Germline V gene data show CDR1 as SGHTA and CDR2 as FQGNSA. The CDR3 runs to 14 residues. V was pared by 4 bases and J by 4 bases, with 3 bases of the junction left unmatched. This chain's CDR3 is CASSSDRGGNTIYF. CDR3 DNA: TGTGCCAGCAGCTCCGACAGGGGCGGAAACACCATATATTTT.

This clone came up a few times. CDR3 sequence: CASSSGGGVSYNEQFF. CDR3 DNA sequence: TGCGCCAGCAGCTCGGGTGGCGGGGTCTCCTACAATGAGCAGTTCTTC. V and J are TRBV5-1 and TRBJ2-1, with D perhaps TRBD2 (6 bases). The CDR3 totals 16 residues. Germline CDR1 reads SGHRS; CDR2 reads YFSETQ. The V end was cut by 3 bases, the J end by 0 bases, with 13 bases between.

A single count supports this clone. This chain links TRBV11-2 with TRBJ2-1, with TRBD2 matching over 12 bases. CDR3 length: 15 amino acids. The V and J ends lost 3 bases and 10 bases, in that order; junction bases with no gene match: 7. Germline lookup yields CDR1 SGHAT and CDR2 FQNNGV. The CDR3: CASSFLAGGTNEQFF. CDR3 sequence (DNA): TGTGCCAGCAGCTTCCTAGCGGGAGGGACAAACGAGCAGTTCTTC. Drawing the rest from reference TRBV11-2 and TRBJ2-1, the complete variable domain is EAGVAQSPRYKIIEKRQSVAFWCNPISGHATLYWYQQILGQGPKLLIQFQNNGVVDDSQLPKDRFSAERLKGVDSTLKIQPAKLEDSAVYLCASSFLAGGTNEQFFGPGTRLTVL.